This TCR beta chain was observed in a study of blood T cell repertoires in COVID-19. The CDR3 is made up of 14 amino acids. Germline assignment: CDR1 MNHEY and CDR2 SVGAGI. V was trimmed by 4 bases and J by 1 base, leaving 11 bases between them. In the source study's methods: Nucleated cell counts were estimated from reference gene primer amplification. Generated by immunoSEQ multiplex PCR, the TCRdb table keeps only in-frame clones and is missing some. V and J calls plus clone size are reproduced from that table; the DNA served to infer D and trimming. Of 390,000 or so clones listed, 85% to 90% are singletons.

V usage is TRBV6-5 and J usage is TRBJ2-7; possibly TRBD1 for D (6 bases). The specimen was PBMCs or T cells enriched from blood (not recorded which). The receptor was derived from a man aged 18 to 30 who had recovered from COVID-19. The CDR3 spells CASSSNTGSYEQYF. The CDR3 region has the DNA TGTGCCAGCAGTTCCAATACAGGGTCCTACGAGCAGTACTTC.